The next 13 T cell receptor beta chains were all read from a single sample in a study of T cell repertoires in cytomegalovirus infection. TCRdb re-derived calls from the reads in MiXCR, one entry per CDR3 protein. The data show about 160,000 distinct CDR3 sequences, more than 15% seen once. Sequencing input: CD8+ T cells from PBMCs. The receptors shown here come from a human donor in good health (CMV status not recorded). Some clones in this sample may be carry-over from other donors' samples.

The chain employs TRBV7-3 and TRBJ2-1, with 8 nucleotides matching TRBD2. There are 14 residues in the CDR3. Germline V CDR1 and CDR2: SGHTA, FQGTGA. The V and J ends lost 2 bases and 7 bases, in that order; junction bases with no gene match: 4. CDR3 sequence reads: CASSLSPSGNEQFF. The CDR3 DNA sequence: TGTGCCAGCAGCTTATCGCCTAGCGGGAATGAGCAGTTCTTC.

The CDR3 region is CASSPPRTGFNYGYTF. CDR3 DNA sequence: TGTGCCAGCAGCCCCCCCCGGACAGGGTTCAACTATGGCTACACCTTC. This chain connects TRBV6-1 to TRBJ1-2; 8 nucleotides match TRBD1. J lost 2 bases, V lost 6 bases, and 11 bases had no gene match. Per the germline V gene, CDR1 is MNHNS and CDR2 is SASEGT. The CDR3 has 16 residues.

CDR3 sequence: CASSYLGDRKNTEAFF. Here the CDR3 DNA reads TGTGCCAGCAGTTACTTGGGAGACAGGAAGAACACTGAAGCTTTCTTT. The chain combines TRBV6-2 or TRBV6-3 with TRBJ1-1, with D possibly matching TRBD1 (6 bases). V shed 1 base and J shed 1 base, with 13 bases lying between them. The germline gives CDR1 MNHEY, CDR2 SVGEGT. CDR3 size: 16 residues.

The chain has TRBV7-2 and TRBJ2-7; 12 nucleotides line up with TRBD2. V lost 3 bases to trimming and J lost 2 bases; unmatched junction nucleotides: 8. Germline values: CDR1 SGHTA, CDR2 FQGNSA. The CDR3 loop spans 17 amino acids. CDR3 in amino acids: CASSFQRLAGDPYEQYF. CDR3 DNA: TGTGCCAGCAGCTTCCAGAGACTAGCGGGAGACCCCTACGAGCAGTACTTC.

This clonotype was counted between two and nine times. This chain links TRBV7-9 with TRBJ1-6, with a weak D call TRBD1 (5 bases). The CDR3 is 14 residues long. V gave up 6 bases and J gave up 5 bases, with 11 bases separating them. Germline CDR1 reads SEHNR; CDR2 reads FQNEAQ (reference sequence). CDR3 residues: CASRPGRDNSPLHF. The CDR3 DNA is TGTGCCAGCAGACCCGGCAGGGATAATTCACCCCTCCACTTT. The variable domain in full, completed from reference TRBV7-9 and TRBJ1-6, reads DTGVSQNPRHKITKRGQNVTFRCDPISEHNRLYWYRQTLGQGPEFLTYFQNEAQLEKSRLLSDRFSAERPKGSFSTLEIQRTEQGDSAMYLCASRPGRDNSPLHFGNGTRLTVT.

The sample holds a few counts of this clonotype. The chain carries TRBV28 and TRBJ2-1, with TRBD1 as a possible D gene (5 bases). Trimming stripped 1 base from V and 10 bases from J, with 14 bases between. CDR3 size: 14 residues. The germline V gene has CDR1 MDHEN and CDR2 SYDVKM. The DNA of the CDR3 is TGTGCCAGCAGTTTATTGAGCCAGGGTTGGGAGCAGTTCTTC. Its translation is CASSLLSQGWEQFF. Complete variable domain (other parts from reference TRBV28 and TRBJ2-1): DVKVTQSSRYLVKRTGEKVFLECVQDMDHENMFWYRQDPGLGLRLIYFSYDVKMKEKGDIPEGYSVSREKKERFSLILESASTNQTSMYLCASSLLSQGWEQFFGPGTRLTVL.

The chain combines TRBV24-1 with TRBJ2-3; possible D gene TRBD1, 5 bases. Germline CDR1 is KGHDR and CDR2 is SFDVKD. The CDR3 totals 16 residues. The V end was cut by 1 base, the J end by 0 bases, with 10 bases between. DNA for the CDR3: TGTGCCACCAGTGATTTTAGGGGTTCTAGCACAGATACGCAGTATTTT. Its protein is CATSDFRGSSTDTQYF.

There are many counts of this clonotype. The gene calls are TRBV7-2 and TRBJ1-5; D is ambiguous. The V and J ends lost 1 base and 7 bases respectively, with 14 bases between them. This CDR3 has 15 amino acids. From germline, CDR1 is SGHTA and CDR2 FQGNSA. The CDR3 loop reads CASSLGQRLSQPQHF. CDR3 DNA: TGTGCCAGCAGCTTAGGTCAGCGCTTGAGCCAGCCCCAGCATTTT. Full variable domain (outside the CDR3, taken from reference TRBV7-2 and TRBJ1-5): GAGVSQSPSNKVTEKGKDVELRCDPISGHTALYWYRQSLGQGLEFLIYFQGNSAPDKSGLPSDRFSAERTGGSVSTLTIQRTQQEDSAVYLCASSLGQRLSQPQHFGDGTRLSIL.

This clonotype was counted only a few times. The CDR3: CASSSVRGPLSSGANVLTF. DNA for the CDR3: TGTGCCAGCAGCTCAGTAAGGGGTCCCCTAAGCTCTGGGGCCAACGTCCTGACTTTC. J is TRBJ2-6 and V is TRBV11-2, with a possible D match to TRBD1 (5 bases). Germline values: CDR1 SGHAT, CDR2 FQNNGV. The CDR3 is made up of 19 amino acids. Trimming stripped 4 bases from V and 0 bases from J, with 19 bases between.

For this clonotype: No conserved phenylalanine or tryptophan ends this CDR3, so it is likely a read error. The chain employs TRBV9 and TRBJ1-2, with D perhaps matching TRBD1 (5 bases). CDR3 size: 14 residues. Germline CDR1 and CDR2: SGDLS and YYNGEE. Trimming removed 7 bases at V and 0 bases at J, with 13 bases between. The CDR3 reads CASLRRGTNYGYTY. In nucleotides, the CDR3 is TGTGCCAGCCTCCGGAGGGGAACTAACTATGGCTACACCTAC.

The chain is built from TRBV5-5 and TRBJ1-5, with a possible D match to TRBD1 (6 bases). V lost 2 bases, J lost 7 bases, and 13 bases lay in between. The CDR3 has 14 residues. Germline V gene sequence: CDR1 SGHKS, CDR2 YYEKEE (reference sequence). The chain's CDR3 is CASSLGTGQQPQHF. The CDR3 DNA reads TGTGCCAGCAGCTTAGGTACAGGACAGCAGCCCCAGCATTTT.

The CDR3 protein is CSARETSGSPLGTDTQYF. The CDR3 DNA reads as TGCAGTGCTAGAGAAACTAGCGGGAGTCCCCTTGGCACAGATACGCAGTATTTT. The chain is built from TRBV20-1 and TRBJ2-3; TRBD2 matches 11 bases. V trimming: 0 bases; J trimming: 1 base; junction bases outside the gene matches: 9. The germline V gene encodes CDR1 DFQATT and CDR2 SNEGSKA (reference sequence). The CDR3 loop spans 18 amino acids.

J is TRBJ1-1 and V is TRBV28; 7 nucleotides line up with TRBD1. This CDR3 contains 14 residues. The germline V gene encodes CDR1 MDHEN and CDR2 SYDVKM. Trimming removed 2 bases from V and 4 bases from J; junction bases left unmatched: 4. The DNA for the CDR3 is TGTGCCAGCAGTTTACCGCAGGGGGGCACTGAAGCTTTCTTT. It encodes CASSLPQGGTEAFF.